This TCR beta chain was captured by sequencing in a study of cytomegalovirus exposure and HLA in healthy donors. The study's findings and limits: An observed cluster of highly shared sequence variants was recorded as a likely sequencing artifact. Another analysis was done later, and it associated over 15,000 TCR beta sequences with HLA alleles at 0.05 false discovery rate.

Amplification used 60 Vbeta primers and 13 Jbeta primers. Clones were read by immunoSEQ multiplex PCR, and TCRdb kept only the in-frame ones, dropping some. The data hold 100,000 to 150,000 clones, with around 76% observed a single time. Though nominally healthy at sampling, donors likely had unrecorded immune exposures. A word on this clone: Its antigen is still unknown. One end of the junction fails to match germline, which may point to a read error.

This CDR3 comprises 13 residues. CDR1 SSHAT and CDR2 FNYEAQ come from the germline V gene (reference sequence). The material sequenced was PBMCs. The receptor's source is a woman aged 60-75 years in good health and CMV-seropositive. The gene calls are TRBV7-7 and TRBJ2-5; D may be TRBD2 (5 bases). The chain's CDR3 is CASSRRREETQYF. The CDR3 DNA sequence: TGTGCTAGCAGTCGAAGGCGGGAAGAGACCCAGTACTTC.